These T cell receptor beta chains were read from a single sample in a study of T cells in Graves' hyperthyroidism and ophthalmopathy. MiXCR was run by TCRdb on the multiplex PCR reads, yielding one entry per CDR3 protein. This table holds approximately 520,000 distinct CDR3 sequences, around a quarter found once. Material: blood. These receptors originate from a woman aged 25 to 39 with Graves' ophthalmopathy. Each CDR3 is given with its conserved first and last residue. Size tells how often a clone was seen (once, few, many) or the class of an expanded clone, and some rows leave it out.

j_call clone_size v_call cdr3_aa
TRBJ1-1 many TRBV25-1 CASLNTITGTGGLMNTEAFF
TRBJ1-1 . TRBV6-1 CASSEEARNTEAFF
TRBJ2-2 many TRBV6-2/TRBV6-3 CASSYGAGANTGELFF
TRBJ2-7 . TRBV2 CASSESSGWREQYF
TRBJ2-3 . TRBV7-8 CASSLASSDTQYF
TRBJ1-1 many TRBV6-1 CASSEHATGTANTEAFF
TRBJ1-5 many TRBV3-1 CASSQRDQPQHF
TRBJ2-6 many TRBV12-3/TRBV12-4 CASSLSAGNSGANVLTF
TRBJ2-7 many TRBV12-3/TRBV12-4 CASSGFQGQGLEEQYF
TRBJ1-2 many TRBV6-5 CASSPGTVKYGYTF
TRBJ1-5 . TRBV12-3/TRBV12-4 CASSPVVDSDGNQPQHF
TRBJ1-1 many TRBV11-2 CASSSDAGRAFF
TRBJ1-2 many TRBV7-8 CASSLSVRGSIGYTF
TRBJ2-7 . TRBV6-1 CASEGRGYEQYF
TRBJ1-2 . TRBV6-1 CARTDTPIYGYTF
TRBJ1-2 few TRBV6-2/TRBV6-3 CASSRRSLTGTGGLGYGYTF
TRBJ1-1 . TRBV28 CASTRAYADTEAFF
TRBJ1-5 . TRBV6-1 CASSESTISNQPQHF